These T cell receptor beta chains were read from a single sample in a study of blood T cell repertoires in COVID-19. Profiling relied on immunoSEQ multiplex PCR, and the TCRdb table lists in-frame clones only, not all of them. Altogether around 280,000 clones are present, about nine tenths being singletons, with the ten largest covering roughly 2.2%. The material sequenced was peripheral blood. These receptors were obtained from a woman in her forties or fifties who had recovered from COVID-19. Each CDR3 is given with its conserved first and last residue. The D gene is left open where the match is weak. Expanded clones are given a class, and other clones once, few, many or no size at all.

V: TRBV28
size: once
D: NA
J: TRBJ2-2
CDR3: CANRDHGTGELFF
DNA: TGTGCCAACCGGGATCACGGGACCGGGGAGCTGTTTTTT

V: TRBV10-3
size: few
D: NA
J: TRBJ2-2
CDR3: CAISETGTGELFF
DNA: TGTGCCATCAGTGAAACGGGGACCGGGGAGCTGTTTTTT

V: TRBV3-1/TRBV3-2
size: few
D: TRBD2
J: TRBJ2-3
CDR3: CASSLLSGRTDTQYF
DNA: TGTGCCAGCAGCCTCCTTAGCGGGAGGACAGATACGCAGTATTTT

V: TRBV19
size: once
D: TRBD1
J: TRBJ2-3
CDR3: CASSDRGRTDTQYF
DNA: TGTGCCAGTAGTGACAGGGGCCGCACAGATACGCAGTATTTT

V: TRBV10-3
size: NA
D: NA
J: TRBJ1-1
CDR3: CATGDDGGRTNTEAFF
DNA: TGTGCCACCGGGGATGACGGGGGAAGAACGAACACTGAAGCTTTCTTT

V: TRBV6-2/TRBV6-3
size: NA
D: NA
J: TRBJ1-5
CDR3: CASSYLTSNQPQHF
DNA: TGTGCCAGCAGTTACCTTACATCCAATCAGCCCCAGCATTTT

V: TRBV28
size: NA
D: NA
J: TRBJ2-2
CDR3: CASRRGGNTGELFF
DNA: TGTGCCAGCAGGCGGGGCGGAAACACCGGGGAGCTGTTTTTT

V: TRBV4-3
size: NA
D: TRBD1
J: TRBJ2-2
CDR3: CASSHPRDRNTGELFF
DNA: TGCGCCAGCAGCCACCCCCGGGACAGAAACACCGGGGAGCTGTTTTTT

V: TRBV29-1
size: NA
D: NA
J: TRBJ1-5
CDR3: CSVSEQYSNQPQHF
DNA: TGCAGCGTTTCGGAACAGTATAGCAATCAGCCCCAGCATTTT

V: TRBV11-2
size: NA
D: NA
J: TRBJ2-3
CDR3: CASSLEFRTLFTDTQYF
DNA: TGTGCCAGCAGCTTAGAGTTCCGGACACTTTTCACAGATACGCAGTATTTT

V: TRBV2
size: once
D: NA
J: TRBJ1-5
CDR3: CASSDSAYSNQPQHF
DNA: TGTGCCAGCAGTGACAGCGCCTATAGCAATCAGCCCCAGCATTTT

V: TRBV28
size: NA
D: NA
J: TRBJ1-6
CDR3: CASSFFGSPLHF
DNA: TGTGCCAGCAGTTTCTTCGGTTCACCCCTCCACTTT

V: TRBV6-5
size: NA
D: NA
J: TRBJ1-4
CDR3: CASSYGQGGEKLFF
DNA: TGTGCCAGCAGTTACGGGCAGGGAGGCGAAAAACTGTTTTTT

V: TRBV9
size: NA
D: NA
J: TRBJ2-6
CDR3: CASSDSTRTMSEANSGANVLTF
DNA: TGTGCCAGCAGCGACTCGACAAGGACTATGAGTGAAGCAAACTCTGGGGCCAACGTCCTGACTTTC

V: TRBV4-3
size: NA
D: NA
J: TRBJ1-1
CDR3: CASSQGTPGGDTEAFF
DNA: TGCGCCAGCAGCCAAGGTACCCCCGGGGGGGACACTGAAGCTTTCTTT

V: TRBV5-1
size: NA
D: TRBD1
J: TRBJ1-2
CDR3: CASSKDRASDGYTF
DNA: TGCGCCAGCAGCAAGGACAGGGCCTCGGATGGCTACACCTTC

V: TRBV5-1
size: NA
D: NA
J: TRBJ1-1
CDR3: CASSLRTAGKGTEAFF
DNA: TGCGCCAGCAGCCTTCGGACAGCCGGAAAGGGGACTGAAGCTTTCTTT

V: TRBV5-6
size: NA
D: TRBD2
J: TRBJ2-3
CDR3: CASSLISVRLAGVQDTQYF
DNA: TGTGCCAGCAGCTTGATCTCAGTCCGACTAGCGGGAGTACAAGATACGCAGTATTTT

V: TRBV30
size: NA
D: TRBD2
J: TRBJ2-7
CDR3: CAWSTLAGDEQYF
DNA: TGTGCCTGGAGTACCCTAGCGGGAGACGAGCAGTACTTC

V: TRBV11-3
size: NA
D: NA
J: TRBJ2-2
CDR3: CASSQEGWGPNTGELFF
DNA: TGTGCCAGCAGCCAGGAGGGTTGGGGTCCTAACACCGGGGAGCTGTTTTTT

V: TRBV4-1
size: NA
D: TRBD1
J: TRBJ1-2
CDR3: CASSPMSGQGEVYGYTF
DNA: TGCGCCAGCAGCCCCATGTCCGGACAGGGGGAAGTCTATGGCTACACCTTC

V: TRBV2
size: NA
D: NA
J: TRBJ2-7
CDR3: CAFTNGPYEQYF
DNA: TGTGCCTTTACCAATGGGCCCTACGAGCAGTACTTC

V: TRBV14
size: NA
D: TRBD1
J: TRBJ1-1
CDR3: CASSRTGAGSAEAFF
DNA: TGTGCCAGCAGCCGGACAGGGGCCGGGAGCGCTGAAGCTTTCTTT

V: TRBV2
size: NA
D: TRBD1
J: TRBJ1-3
CDR3: CASSSTGAGNTIYF
DNA: TGTGCCAGCAGTTCTACAGGGGCCGGAAACACCATATATTTT

V: TRBV7-3
size: NA
D: TRBD2
J: TRBJ2-7
CDR3: CASSPSGSYEQYF
DNA: TGTGCCAGCAGCCCTAGCGGATCCTACGAGCAGTACTTC

V: TRBV7-6
size: few
D: NA
J: TRBJ1-1
CDR3: CATTEGVGTEAFF
DNA: TGTGCCACCACCGAGGGGGTAGGGACTGAAGCTTTCTTT

V: TRBV7-6
size: NA
D: NA
J: TRBJ1-6
CDR3: CASSLAGGTASSYNSPLHF
DNA: TGTGCCAGCAGCTTAGCCGGGGGGACGGCGAGCTCCTATAATTCACCCCTCCACTTT

V: TRBV4-3
size: NA
D: NA
J: TRBJ2-1
CDR3: CASSPLAYNEQFF
DNA: TGCGCCAGCAGCCCCCTAGCATACAATGAGCAGTTCTTC

V: TRBV3-1/TRBV3-2
size: NA
D: NA
J: TRBJ2-7
CDR3: CASSQDQGSNYEQYF
DNA: TGTGCCAGCAGCCAAGACCAGGGATCGAACTACGAGCAGTACTTC

V: TRBV9
size: NA
D: TRBD2
J: TRBJ2-1
CDR3: CASSVGTSGGNEQFF
DNA: TGTGCCAGCAGCGTAGGGACTAGCGGGGGAAATGAGCAGTTCTTC

V: TRBV5-1
size: NA
D: TRBD1
J: TRBJ2-1
CDR3: CASSLGGQGTVF
DNA: TGCGCCAGCAGCTTGGGGGGACAGGGGACGGTCTTC

V: TRBV15
size: NA
D: NA
J: TRBJ2-3
CDR3: CATSLGRPSTDTQYF
DNA: TGTGCCACCAGCCTGGGGCGCCCGAGCACAGATACGCAGTATTTT

V: TRBV5-1
size: few
D: NA
J: TRBJ2-2
CDR3: CASSLGKGAGELFF
DNA: TGCGCCAGCAGCTTGGGAAAGGGGGCCGGGGAGCTGTTTTTT

V: TRBV7-9
size: NA
D: TRBD1
J: TRBJ2-7
CDR3: CASSLAAGGAPSSYEQYF
DNA: TGTGCCAGCAGCTTAGCGGCAGGGGGCGCCCCCAGCTCCTACGAGCAGTACTTC

V: TRBV28
size: NA
D: TRBD2
J: TRBJ2-1
CDR3: CASSPGTSVHNEQFF
DNA: TGTGCCAGCAGTCCCGGGACTAGCGTCCACAATGAGCAGTTCTTC

V: TRBV5-1
size: few
D: TRBD1
J: TRBJ1-2
CDR3: CASSPEGAGYTF
DNA: TGCGCCAGCAGCCCCGAGGGGGCTGGCTACACCTTC

V: TRBV6-4
size: NA
D: TRBD2
J: TRBJ2-1
CDR3: CASSWTSGSFYNEQFF
DNA: TGTGCCAGCAGTTGGACTAGCGGGAGCTTTTACAATGAGCAGTTCTTC

V: TRBV4-2
size: once
D: NA
J: TRBJ2-7
CDR3: CASSQLLGKRPYEQYF
DNA: TGTGCCAGCAGCCAGCTACTAGGAAAGAGACCCTACGAGCAGTACTTC

V: TRBV19
size: NA
D: NA
J: TRBJ1-6
CDR3: CASKVRDNSPLHF
DNA: TGTGCCAGTAAAGTCAGGGATAATTCACCCCTCCACTTT

V: TRBV30
size: NA
D: TRBD1
J: TRBJ1-1
CDR3: CAWLQGRNTEAFF
DNA: TGTGCCTGGTTACAGGGGAGGAACACTGAAGCTTTCTTT

V: TRBV6-5
size: NA
D: NA
J: TRBJ1-5
CDR3: CASSRYLGGNQPQHF
DNA: TGTGCCAGCAGTCGTTATTTGGGCGGCAATCAGCCCCAGCATTTT

V: TRBV7-2
size: NA
D: TRBD2
J: TRBJ2-2
CDR3: CASSLGLAGGPRNTGELFF
DNA: TGTGCCAGCAGCTTAGGGCTAGCGGGGGGGCCTCGGAACACCGGGGAGCTGTTTTTT